This T cell receptor beta chain came from a study of blood T cell repertoires in COVID-19. Study information: Sites across the United States, Italy and Spain contributed samples from acute and convalescent COVID-19. Sample material is recorded as cDNA or gDNA derived from T cells, B-cell-depleted T cells, or PBMCs.

Between the trimmed V and J ends, which lost 5 bases and 3 bases, there was a span of 14 bases. This CDR3 comprises 14 residues. From germline, CDR1 is LNHNV and CDR2 YYDKDF (reference sequence). As handled by the study authors: Reference gene primer amplification in the assay estimated nucleated cell counts. Assay used: immunoSEQ multiplex PCR; TCRdb lists only in-frame clones, some missing. V, J and clone size are those of that table, while D and trimming were read from the DNA. In the table there are roughly 200,000 clones, around 90% of which are singletons. The sequenced material came from peripheral blood. The clonotype comes from a man in his forties with active or convalescent COVID-19. The rearrangement joins TRBV15 to TRBJ2-7; D may be TRBD2 (6 bases). In DNA form, the CDR3 reads TGTGCCACCAGCCCCCGGTTGGGGGGCTACGAGCAGTACTTC. Protein product: CATSPRLGGYEQYF.